This T cell receptor beta chain derives from a study of cytomegalovirus exposure and HLA in healthy donors. Notes on this clone: Its cognate antigen is unknown.

Trimming took 3 bases from V and 3 from J; bases not matched to a gene: 5. This CDR3 has 14 amino acids. Germline CDR1 is SGDLS and CDR2 is YYNGEE. Overall study results and limits: Reported results showed that the classifier diagnosed cytomegalovirus status with high specificity and sensitivity. In a later analysis, HLA-associated beta chains showed higher expansion and lower generation probabilities than comparable chains. Three chains linked to CMV were shown in vitro to be specific for CMV antigens. Accurate prediction of most subjects' HLA-A and HLA-B alleles from TCR beta sequences was reported.

The PCR ran on 60 Vbeta and 13 Jbeta primers. Produced via immunoSEQ multiplex PCR; TCRdb's table is partial and in-frame only. Of roughly 110,000 clones in the sample, around 72% are singletons; the top ten hold about 15%. Material: PBMCs. The rearrangement links TRBV9 to TRBJ1-2, with 7 bases fitting TRBD1. The sequence was collected from a woman aged 40 to 55 in good health and CMV-seropositive. The CDR3 sequence is CASSGGGTDYGYTF. The CDR3 nucleotides are TGTGCCAGCAGCGGAGGGGGCACCGACTATGGCTACACCTTC.